Shown below are 13 T cell receptor beta chains from a single sample sequenced in a study of shared clonotypes between healthy human individuals. TCRdb's table, derived via immunoSEQ multiplex PCR, lists solely in-frame clones and lacks some. The data show some 470,000 clones, about 79% seen once. Sequencing was carried out using PBMCs. All receptors derive from a woman aged 40 to 50 in good health. Some clones in this sample may be carry-over from other donors' samples.

The CDR3 sequence: CASSLRLGSGNQPQHF. CDR3 sequence (DNA): TGTGCCAGCAGTTTGCGGCTAGGAAGTGGCAATCAGCCCCAGCATTTT. This sequence joins TRBV28 and TRBJ1-5; D is ambiguous. The V and J ends lost 3 bases and 2 bases respectively, with 14 bases between them. Germline V gives CDR1 MDHEN, CDR2 SYDVKM. There are 16 residues in the CDR3.

This clone occurred many times. The chain links TRBV21-1 to TRBJ2-1; the table names TRBD2, a call not compared with the DNA. TRBV21-1 is a documented pseudogene. This CDR3 region has 15 residues. The CDR3 DNA reads as TGTGCCAGCAGCAATACGCTAGCGCCCTACAATGAGCAGTTCTTC. Translation gives CASSNTLAPYNEQFF.

V is TRBV11-2 and J is TRBJ2-2, with D maybe TRBD2 (5 bases). Germline V CDR1 and CDR2: SGHAT, FQNNGV. The V end lost 5 bases, the J end lost 5 bases, and 12 bases lay between the germline ends. This CDR3 spans 14 amino acids. The CDR3 coding sequence is TGTGCCAGCAGCCAGGAGGTTCGGACCGGGGAGCTGTTTTTT. Translation: CASSQEVRTGELFF.

This chain uses TRBV7-9 with TRBJ2-7; D gene uncertain. The CDR3 spans 16 residues. The ends were cut back, 6 bases at V and 3 bases at J, with 21 bases in the middle. Germline CDR1 is SEHNR and CDR2 is FQNEAQ (reference sequence). The CDR3 is CASSRVGGSINYEQYF. The CDR3, as DNA: TGTGCCAGCAGTCGTGTGGGCGGAAGCATCAACTACGAGCAGTACTTC.

The chain uses TRBV6-4 and TRBJ1-1; D is possibly TRBD1 (5 bases). CDR3 length: 13 amino acids. Germline lookup yields CDR1 MRHNA and CDR2 SNTAGT. V lost 6 bases and J lost 0, with 8 bases in between. Here the CDR3 DNA reads TGTGCCAGCAGCTGGGGGTTGAACACTGAAGCTTTCTTT. As protein: CASSWGLNTEAFF.

Concerning this clone: It may be a read error: a sequence one base away is much more abundant. The J gene is TRBJ1-1, the V gene TRBV29-1, with D hard to call. The germline V gene encodes CDR1 SQVTM and CDR2 ANQGSEA. CDR3 length equals 10 residues. V was trimmed by 7 bases and J by 8 bases, leaving 11 bases between them. This CDR3 is CSAVGREAFF. For the CDR3, the DNA is TGCAGCGCTGTAGGCAGAGAAGCTTTCTTT. Drawing the rest from reference TRBV29-1 and TRBJ1-1, the complete variable domain is SAVISQKPSRDICQRGTSLTIQCQVDSQVTMMFWYRQQPGQSLTLIATANQGSEATYESGFVIDKFPISRPNLTFSTLTVSNMSPEDSSIYLCSAVGREAFFGQGTRLTVV.

The chain is built from TRBV7-8 and TRBJ2-7, with D unclear. This CDR3 is 12 amino acids long. The germline gives CDR1 SGHVS, CDR2 FQNEAQ. V lost 5 bases to trimming and J lost 2 bases, with 7 bases between them. The CDR3 protein is CASSPRAYEQYF. The DNA of the CDR3 is TGTGCCAGCAGCCCTAGGGCCTACGAGCAGTACTTC.

The chain combines TRBV15 with TRBJ2-5; D unclear. Germline V lookup: CDR1 LNHNV, CDR2 YYDKDF (reference sequence). V lost 0 bases to trimming and J lost 1 base, with 9 bases between them. The CDR3 covers 15 residues. CDR3 region: CATSRDPQAQETQYF. The CDR3 region has the DNA TGTGCCACCAGCAGAGATCCCCAGGCCCAAGAGACCCAGTACTTC.

J is TRBJ2-3 and V is TRBV27; D is possibly TRBD2 (6 bases). Germline lookup yields CDR1 MNHEY and CDR2 SMNVEV (reference sequence). This CDR3 region has 12 residues. Trimming took off 3 bases at V and 6 bases at J, with 7 bases between the two ends. The CDR3 bases are TGTGCCAGCAGTTTTCGGGGGGATACGCAGTATTTT. Translated: CASSFRGDTQYF.

The chain uses TRBV30 and TRBJ2-7; D not certain. V was clipped by 0 bases and J by 2 bases, with 11 bases between them. The CDR3 is made up of 14 amino acids. Germline CDR1 and CDR2: GTSNPN and SVGIG (reference sequence). CDR3 in DNA: TGTGCCTGGAGTGTAGGCAGTACTACCTACGAGCAGTACTTC. Encoded protein: CAWSVGSTTYEQYF.

The chain recombines TRBV7-2 with TRBJ2-2; 10 nucleotides line up with TRBD2. Germline CDR1 and CDR2: SGHTA and FQGNSA. With 4 bases clipped from V and 1 base from J, the junction kept 3 bases outside the gene matches. CDR3 length: 16 amino acids. CDR3: CASSSSSGRNTGELFF. The CDR3 bases are TGTGCCAGCAGCTCCTCTAGCGGGAGGAACACCGGGGAGCTGTTTTTT.

This chain links TRBV13 with TRBJ2-5; D is unclear. Germline CDR1 reads PRHDT; CDR2 reads FYEKMQ (reference sequence). The CDR3 consists of 16 residues. Trimming shortened V by 0 bases and J by 4 bases, and 15 bases separated the two germline ends. The CDR3 sequence is CASSLGGLVGGETQYF. The CDR3 DNA reads TGTGCCAGCAGCTTAGGGGGTTTGGTAGGCGGAGAGACCCAGTACTTC.

At least ten counts were recorded for this clone. The chain links TRBV5-4 to TRBJ1-3, with D unclear. Germline lookup yields CDR1 SGHNT and CDR2 YYREEE (reference sequence). Deletions cut 0 bases from V and 1 base from J, with 5 bases between. The CDR3 contains 14 residues. The CDR3 region has the DNA TGTGCCAGCAGCTTGGGGGGTTCTGGAAACACCATATATTTT. Translation gives CASSLGGSGNTIYF.